This T cell receptor (beta chain) was identified during a study of CD8 T cells in Susac syndrome. Random hexamers were used to reverse transcribe the RNA input (roughly 0.5 to 1 ug). Multiplex PCR with immunoSEQ amplified the TCR beta CDR3 across 54 Vbeta and 13 Jbeta. MiXCR, run by TCRdb on the immunoSEQ multiplex PCR reads, gives a single entry per CDR3 protein. The sample carries under 200,000 distinct CDR3 sequences, approximately 94% recorded once. The CDR3 has 15 amino acids. Germline V lookup: CDR1 SSHAT, CDR2 FNYEAQ (reference sequence). Concerning this clonotype itself: The junction shows a germline mismatch at one end, possibly a read error.

The receptor was derived from a human donor with Susac syndrome. This rearrangement joins TRBV7-7 to TRBJ2-1; D remains ambiguous. Sequenced material: CD4+ T cells from PBMCs. In nucleotides, the CDR3 is TGTGCTAGCAGCTTCCAGCAGAGCTCCTACAATGAGCAGTTCTTC. Translation gives CASSFQQSSYNEQFF.